Below, 32 T cell receptor beta chains from the same sample are listed, as sequenced in a study of shared T cell receptors in the human thymus. Sequenced by immunoSEQ multiplex PCR; TCRdb stores in-frame clones only, minus some. The profile covers 700,000 or so clones, with roughly 85% appearing a single time and around 0.0099% taken by the ten largest. This sample was also put to use in a study of human thymus T cells.

The specimen was thymocytes. The receptors here all came from a girl less than two years old with a congenital heart defect.

The rearrangement links TRBV4-1 to TRBJ2-1; TRBD2 agrees at 13 bases. CDR1 is MGHRA and CDR2 is YSYEKL in the germline V gene. This CDR3 has 18 residues. V lost 0 bases, J lost 5 bases, and 7 bases stayed unmatched. CDR3 region: CASSQEQTSGGLNNEQFF. The CDR3 coding sequence is TGCGCCAGCAGCCAAGAGCAGACTAGCGGGGGGCTTAACAATGAGCAGTTCTTC.

In this sample, this clone turned up a few times. This chain links TRBV4-1 with TRBJ1-4; maybe TRBD1 (6 bases). V dropped 1 base and J dropped 0 bases, with 12 bases sitting between them. Germline V lookup: CDR1 MGHRA, CDR2 YSYEKL. The CDR3 is 17 amino acids. The CDR3 reads CASSQAGQEPTNEKLFF. In DNA, the CDR3 is TGCGCCAGCAGCCAAGCGGGACAAGAGCCAACTAATGAAAAACTGTTTTTT.

V usage is TRBV5-8 and J usage is TRBJ2-7, with D unclear. Trimming shortened V by 0 bases and J by 1 base, and 11 bases separated the two germline ends. This CDR3 contains 15 residues. Germline values: CDR1 SGHTS, CDR2 YDEGEE. The CDR3 DNA reads as TGTGCCAGCAGCTTGGGAGCCATGAGATCCTACGAGCAGTACTTC. Translating gives CASSLGAMRSYEQYF.

The chain has TRBV5-1 and TRBJ2-2; TRBD1 might be the D (6 bases). CDR1 SGHRS and CDR2 YFSETQ come from the germline V gene. Trimming stripped 1 base from V and 3 bases from J, with 16 bases between. This CDR3 spans 17 amino acids. The CDR3 sequence is CASSLLSGGEDTGELFF. The CDR3, as DNA: TGCGCCAGCAGCTTGTTATCTGGGGGCGAAGACACCGGGGAGCTGTTTTTT.

This chain links TRBV5-1 with TRBJ2-5; D is uncertain. The V end lost 0 bases, the J end lost 7 bases, and 7 bases lay between the germline ends. CDR1 and CDR2 (germline): SGHRS, YFSETQ. The CDR3 has 12 amino acids. The CDR3 reads CASSLDWATQYF. DNA for the CDR3: TGCGCCAGCAGCTTGGACTGGGCGACCCAGTACTTC.

The chain uses TRBV7-2 and TRBJ1-6; D call uncertain. The V gene's germline CDR1 is SGHTA and CDR2 FQGNSA. There are 15 residues in the CDR3. V was shortened by 2 bases and J by 8 bases, with 13 bases between the two germline ends. DNA for the CDR3: TGTGCCAGCAGCTTAAGCGGTCAGATTTATTCACCCCTCCACTTT. Translating it yields CASSLSGQIYSPLHF.

The CDR3 loop reads CASSSTPAGTQYF. DNA for the CDR3: TGTGCCAGCTCATCCACCCCAGCGGGGACCCAGTACTTC. The chain recombines TRBV18 with TRBJ2-5; TRBD2 might be the D (6 bases). V lost 5 bases, J lost 7 bases, and 14 bases lay in between. The CDR3 totals 13 residues. Per the germline V gene, CDR1 is KGHSH and CDR2 is LQKENI. The full variable domain, with the rest looked up from reference TRBV18 and TRBJ2-5, is NAGVMQNPRHLVRRRGQEARLRCSPMKGHSHVYWYRQLPEEGLKFMVYLQKENIIDESGMPKERFSAEFPKEGPSILRIQQVVRGDSAAYFCASSSTPAGTQYFGPGTRLLVL.

The chain is built from TRBV6-1 and TRBJ1-5; 7 nucleotides match TRBD1. Trimming removed 2 bases from V and 6 bases from J; junction bases left unmatched: 10. The CDR3 is 16 residues long. CDR1 is MNHNS, CDR2 SASEGT, per germline. CDR3 residues: CASSESGGMIGQPQHF. The CDR3 DNA sequence: TGTGCCAGCAGTGAATCAGGGGGGATGATCGGTCAGCCCCAGCATTTT.

The chain couples TRBV12-5 to TRBJ2-3; 8 nucleotides line up with TRBD2. CDR1 and CDR2 (germline): LGHNT, FRNRAP. The trim removed 1 base at V and 2 bases at J, leaving 14 bases unmatched. This CDR3 spans 19 amino acids. CDR3 sequence: CASGLEHSGGGRATDTQYF. The CDR3 DNA follows: TGTGCTAGTGGTTTGGAACACAGCGGGGGAGGGAGGGCCACAGATACGCAGTATTTT.

The chain couples TRBV29-1 to TRBJ1-2; the D gene is possibly TRBD1 (6 bases). CDR3 length: 15 residues. CDR1 is SQVTM and CDR2 is ANQGSEA in the germline V gene. V was pared by 3 bases and J by 5 bases, with 19 bases between. The CDR3 bases are TGCAGCGTTGATCCAGGGGCCTTCTCTATTTATGGCTACACCTTC. Translation gives CSVDPGAFSIYGYTF. The variable domain in full, with the rest retrieved from reference TRBV29-1 and TRBJ1-2, is SAVISQKPSRDICQRGTSLTIQCQVDSQVTMMFWYRQQPGQSLTLIATANQGSEATYESGFVIDKFPISRPNLTFSTLTVSNMSPEDSSIYLCSVDPGAFSIYGYTFGSGTRLTVV.

The chain is built from TRBV6-5 and TRBJ1-2; 11 bases agree with TRBD1. CDR3 length equals 15 residues. Germline values: CDR1 MNHEY, CDR2 SVGAGI. Trimming removed 6 bases from V and 5 bases from J; junction bases left unmatched: 8. In DNA form, the CDR3 reads TGTGCCAGCAGGAACTCCGGACAGGGGGCTTATGGCTACACCTTC. It encodes CASRNSGQGAYGYTF.

CDR3 sequence reads: CASSPSPTGSKGGYTF. DNA of the CDR3: TGTGCCAGTAGTCCCTCCCCGACAGGGTCGAAGGGAGGCTACACCTTC. The chain links TRBV19 to TRBJ1-2, with 7 bases that match TRBD1. The CDR3 totals 16 residues. Trimming cost V 5 bases and J 8 bases; bases outside gene matches: 17. Per germline, CDR1 LNHDA and CDR2 SQIVND (reference sequence).

This clone was observed a few times. CDR3 nucleotides: TGTGCCAGCAGCCAAGTAGACAGGGGGCCTCTGAATGAGCAGTTCTTC. It specifies CASSQVDRGPLNEQFF. The chain combines TRBV14 with TRBJ2-1; 10 bases align to TRBD1. This CDR3 is 16 amino acids long. Looked up from germline, CDR1 is SGHDN and CDR2 is FVKESK. The V segment lost 1 base and the J segment 7 bases; nucleotides outside the gene matches: 7.

The rearrangement joins TRBV27 to TRBJ2-7, with TRBD1 matching over 7 bases. Germline-derived CDR1 and CDR2 are MNHEY and SMNVEV (reference sequence). This CDR3 is 18 amino acids long. V lost 2 bases to trimming and J lost 2 bases; unmatched junction nucleotides: 15. The CDR3 DNA reads as TGTGCCAGCAGTTTAAGGGGCAAAACAGGGGAATTTACCTACGAGCAGTACTTC. Translating gives CASSLRGKTGEFTYEQYF.

The J gene is TRBJ1-5, the V gene TRBV5-6; 7 bases are a match to TRBD1. Looked up from germline, CDR1 is SGHDT and CDR2 is YYEEEE. After removal of 4 bases from V and 4 bases from J, the junction contained 11 bases not matched to a gene. CDR3 length equals 16 residues. CDR3 DNA sequence: TGTGCCAGCAGCATGTGGGGGACAGTAAAAAATCAGCCCCAGCATTTT. Protein: CASSMWGTVKNQPQHF.

The V and J genes are TRBV5-6 and TRBJ1-1; D possibly corresponds to TRBD1 (5 bases). Trimming shortened V by 2 bases and J by 2 bases, and 13 bases separated the two germline ends. Germline V gives CDR1 SGHDT, CDR2 YYEEEE. This CDR3 is built from 15 residues. As DNA, the CDR3 is TGTGCCAGCAGCTTCAAGGTAAGGGGTAACACTGAAGCTTTCTTT. This encodes CASSFKVRGNTEAFF.

This sequence joins TRBV12-5 and TRBJ1-3; possibly TRBD1 for D (5 bases). V was pared by 6 bases and J by 0 bases, with 15 bases between. This CDR3 region has 16 residues. Germline CDR1 and CDR2: LGHNT and FRNRAP. The CDR3 nucleotides read TGTGCTAGTGGGGTTTTTCAGGGCCACTCTGGAAACACCATATATTTT. It yields the protein CASGVFQGHSGNTIYF.

The chain couples TRBV9 to TRBJ1-2; weak D call: TRBD1 (5 bases). Germline-derived CDR1 and CDR2 are SGDLS and YYNGEE. The CDR3 spans 14 residues. Trimming took off 0 bases at V and 4 bases at J, with 10 bases between the two ends. Here the CDR3 reads CASSVDDSPYGYTF. In nucleotides, the CDR3 is TGTGCCAGCAGCGTAGACGACAGTCCCTATGGCTACACCTTC.

The chain joins TRBV10-3 to TRBJ1-5; D may be TRBD1 (5 bases). V was clipped by 3 bases and J by 5 bases, with 17 bases between them. CDR1 is ENHRY and CDR2 is SYGVKD in the germline V gene. The CDR3 consists of 16 residues. The CDR3 loop is CAISELGRVFDQPQHF. Here the CDR3 DNA reads TGTGCCATCAGTGAACTGGGCAGGGTGTTTGATCAGCCCCAGCATTTT.

This chain uses TRBV7-4 with TRBJ1-6, with unresolved D. The CDR3 is 19 amino acids. V lost 2 bases and J 5 bases, leaving 22 bases between the germline ends. The germline gives CDR1 SGHVT, CDR2 SQSDAQ. CDR3: CASSLFQGLHNGDNSPLHF. Written as DNA, the CDR3 is TGTGCCAGCAGCTTATTTCAAGGATTGCACAACGGAGATAATTCACCCCTCCACTTT.

The rearrangement joins TRBV5-4 to TRBJ1-2, with 9 positions matching TRBD1. The CDR3 loop spans 17 amino acids. Germline V gives CDR1 SGHNT, CDR2 YYREEE (reference sequence). Trimming took 3 bases from V and 0 from J; bases not matched to a gene: 9. CDR3: CASSSPVGQGTNYGYTF. CDR3 DNA: TGTGCCAGCAGCTCCCCTGTCGGACAGGGGACTAACTATGGCTACACCTTC.

The rearrangement links TRBV27 to TRBJ2-5; TRBD2 is a possible D gene (6 bases). Trimming took off 3 bases at V and 2 bases at J, with 16 bases between the two ends. The germline CDR1 and CDR2 sequences are MNHEY and SMNVEV (reference sequence). The CDR3 spans 16 residues. CDR3 residues: CASSFGGKGEQETQYF. The CDR3 region has the DNA TGTGCCAGCAGTTTTGGAGGGAAGGGCGAACAAGAGACCCAGTACTTC.

This rearrangement joins TRBV6-5 to TRBJ2-7, with D possibly matching TRBD2 (5 bases). Germline CDR1 reads MNHEY; CDR2 reads SVGAGI. V lost 0 bases, J lost 2 bases, and 11 bases lay in between. The CDR3 has 15 amino acids. The CDR3 coding sequence is TGTGCCAGCAGTTACTCCAATTCCGGGACCTACGAGCAGTACTTC. Residues: CASSYSNSGTYEQYF.

The chain combines TRBV4-3 with TRBJ2-5; the match to TRBD2 covers 9 bases. Germline trimming cut 1 base from V and 0 bases from J; bases unmatched to any gene: 6. CDR1 and CDR2 from the germline V gene are LGHNA and YSLEER. The CDR3 is made up of 17 amino acids. CDR3 region: CASSQGRRGGYQETQYF. DNA for the CDR3: TGCGCCAGCAGCCAAGGTCGGCGGGGGGGATACCAAGAGACCCAGTACTTC.

As concerns this clone: The germline gene is not matched at one end of the junction; a read error may be the cause. The chain carries TRBV4-3 and TRBJ1-2; 10 bases match TRBD1. Per the germline V gene, CDR1 is LGHNA and CDR2 is YSLEER. This CDR3 contains 13 residues. In DNA, the CDR3 is TGCGCCAGCAGCCATGGACAGGGGGATGGCTACCCCTTC. Its translation: CASSHGQGDGYPF.

V usage is TRBV5-4 and J usage is TRBJ2-6; D is perhaps TRBD2 (5 bases). Deletions cut 2 bases from V and 1 base from J, with 16 bases between. CDR3 length equals 18 residues. Germline V gene sequence: CDR1 SGHNT, CDR2 YYREEE (reference sequence). CDR3 sequence (DNA): TGTGCCAGCAGCTTCTCCTCGGGGTCTTGGTCTGGGGCCAACGTCCTGACTTTC. Protein: CASSFSSGSWSGANVLTF. Together with reference TRBV5-4 and TRBJ2-6, the CDR3 gives the full variable domain: ETGVTQSPTHLIKTRGQQVTLRCSSQSGHNTVSWYQQALGQGPQFIFQYYREEENGRGNFPPRFSGLQFPNYSSELNVNALELDDSALYLCASSFSSGSWSGANVLTFGAGSRLTVL.

V gene TRBV12-5 combines with J gene TRBJ1-5, with a possible D match to TRBD1 (5 bases). Germline-derived CDR1 and CDR2 are LGHNT and FRNRAP. CDR3 length: 20 amino acids. V dropped 0 bases and J dropped 1 base, with 22 bases sitting between them. The DNA of the CDR3 is TGTGCTAGTGGTTTGGTACGGCAGGGTGGTAAGCGATGGAGCAATCAGCCCCAGCATTTT. This gives the protein CASGLVRQGGKRWSNQPQHF.

The chain has TRBV11-2 and TRBJ2-3; the match to TRBD2 covers 7 bases. Germline V gives CDR1 SGHAT, CDR2 FQNNGV. Trimming took 2 bases from V and 0 from J; bases not matched to a gene: 5. CDR3 length: 16 amino acids. The CDR3 DNA is TGTGCCAGCAGCTTAATTGCGGGGGAAAGCACAGATACGCAGTATTTT. Translation gives CASSLIAGESTDTQYF.

The genes are TRBV6-6 and TRBJ1-6; possibly TRBD1 for D (6 bases). Germline V gene data show CDR1 as MNHNY and CDR2 as SVGAGI (reference sequence). CDR3 size: 15 residues. V lost 2 bases, J lost 14 bases, and 19 bases lay in between. CDR3 amino acids: CASSYVTGTGFTLHF. The CDR3 DNA reads as TGTGCCAGCAGTTACGTTACAGGGACGGGATTCACCCTCCACTTT.

J is TRBJ2-3 and V is TRBV28; a possible D gene is TRBD1 (5 bases). V gave up 2 bases and J gave up 4 bases, with 7 bases separating them. The CDR3 contains 13 residues. Germline V gives CDR1 MDHEN, CDR2 SYDVKM. CDR3 nucleotide sequence: TGTGCCAGCAGTTTAGTAGGGGCAGATACGCAGTATTTT. The encoded protein is CASSLVGADTQYF.

This clone was observed a handful of times. The chain links TRBV28 to TRBJ2-6; 9 bases agree with TRBD1. With V trimmed by 5 bases and J by 0 bases, 2 bases remained unmatched. Germline CDR1 MDHEN, CDR2 SYDVKM. The CDR3 covers 16 residues. CDR3 coding DNA: TGTGCCAGCAGTCTACAGGGGGCCTCTGGGGCCAACGTCCTGACTTTC. Its translation: CASSLQGASGANVLTF.

The chain recombines TRBV5-8 with TRBJ1-4; TRBD1 matches 10 bases. J gave up 8 bases and V 7 bases, and 5 bases lay outside the gene matches. The CDR3 contains 13 residues. Germline V gives CDR1 SGHTS, CDR2 YDEGEE. The DNA for the CDR3 is TGTGCCAGCCCCGGGACAGGGGAAGAAAAACTGTTTTTT. Its protein is CASPGTGEEKLFF. The whole variable domain, filled in from reference TRBV5-8 and TRBJ1-4, reads EAGVTQSPTHLIKTRGQQATLRCSPISGHTSVYWYQQALGLGLQFLLWYDEGEERNRGNFPPRFSGRQFPNYSSELNVNALELEDSALYLCASPGTGEEKLFFGSGTQLSVL.